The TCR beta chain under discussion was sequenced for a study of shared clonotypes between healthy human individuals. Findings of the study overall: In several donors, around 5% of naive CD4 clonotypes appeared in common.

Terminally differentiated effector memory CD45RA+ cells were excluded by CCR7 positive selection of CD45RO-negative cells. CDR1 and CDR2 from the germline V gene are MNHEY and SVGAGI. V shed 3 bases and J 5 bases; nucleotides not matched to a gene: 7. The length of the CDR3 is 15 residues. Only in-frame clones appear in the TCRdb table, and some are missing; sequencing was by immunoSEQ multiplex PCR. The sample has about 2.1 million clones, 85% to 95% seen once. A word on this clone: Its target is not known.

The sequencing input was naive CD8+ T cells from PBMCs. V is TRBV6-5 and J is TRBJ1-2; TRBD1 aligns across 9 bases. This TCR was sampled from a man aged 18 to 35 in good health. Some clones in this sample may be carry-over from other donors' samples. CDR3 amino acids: CASSYLDRGRYGYTF. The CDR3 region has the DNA TGTGCCAGCAGTTATCTTGACAGGGGGAGATATGGCTACACCTTC.